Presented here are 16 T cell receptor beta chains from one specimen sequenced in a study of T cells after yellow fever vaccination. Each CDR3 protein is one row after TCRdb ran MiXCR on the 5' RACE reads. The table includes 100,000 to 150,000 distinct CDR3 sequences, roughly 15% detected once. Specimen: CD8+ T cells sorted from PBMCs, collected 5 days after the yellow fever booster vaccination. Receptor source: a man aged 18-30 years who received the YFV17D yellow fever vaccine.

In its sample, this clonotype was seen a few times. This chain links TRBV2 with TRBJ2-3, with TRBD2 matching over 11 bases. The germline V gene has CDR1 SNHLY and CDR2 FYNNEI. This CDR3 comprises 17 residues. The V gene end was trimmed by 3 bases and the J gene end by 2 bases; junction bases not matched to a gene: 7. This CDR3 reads CASSDPTSGAFTDTQYF. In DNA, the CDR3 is TGTGCCAGCAGTGACCCGACTAGCGGGGCCTTCACAGATACGCAGTATTTT.

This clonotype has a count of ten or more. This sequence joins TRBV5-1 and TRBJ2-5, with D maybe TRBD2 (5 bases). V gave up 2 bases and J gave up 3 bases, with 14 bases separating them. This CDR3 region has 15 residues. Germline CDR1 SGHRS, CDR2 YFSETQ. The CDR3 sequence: CASSFLPGSEETQYF. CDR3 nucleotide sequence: TGCGCCAGCAGCTTTTTACCGGGATCGGAAGAGACCCAGTACTTC.

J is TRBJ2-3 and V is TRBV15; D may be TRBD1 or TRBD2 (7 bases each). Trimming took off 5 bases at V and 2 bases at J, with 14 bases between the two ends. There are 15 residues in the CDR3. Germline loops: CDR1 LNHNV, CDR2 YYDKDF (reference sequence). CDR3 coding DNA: TGTGCCACCAGCGGGGAGGGGGCGAACACAGATACGCAGTATTTT. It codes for CATSGEGANTDTQYF.

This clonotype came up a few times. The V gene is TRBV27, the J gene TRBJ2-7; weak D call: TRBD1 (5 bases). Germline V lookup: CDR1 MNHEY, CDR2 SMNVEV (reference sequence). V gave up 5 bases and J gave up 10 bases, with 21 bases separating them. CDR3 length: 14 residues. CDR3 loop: CASSNQGNLRAQYF. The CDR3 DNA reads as TGTGCCAGCAGTAACCAGGGAAACCTACGAGCTCAGTACTTC.

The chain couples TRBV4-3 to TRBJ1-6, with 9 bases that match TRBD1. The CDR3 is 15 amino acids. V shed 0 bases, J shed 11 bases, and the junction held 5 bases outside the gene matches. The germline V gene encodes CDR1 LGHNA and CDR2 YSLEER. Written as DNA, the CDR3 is TGCGCCAGCAGCCAAGATGACAGGGGGGTGACACCCCTCCACTTT. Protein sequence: CASSQDDRGVTPLHF.

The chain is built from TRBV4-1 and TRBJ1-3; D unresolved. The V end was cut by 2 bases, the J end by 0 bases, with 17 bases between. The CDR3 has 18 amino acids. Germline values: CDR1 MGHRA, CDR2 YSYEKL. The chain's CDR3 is CASSQPSRYSSSGNTIYF. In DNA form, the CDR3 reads TGCGCCAGCAGCCAACCCTCTCGGTACAGCAGCTCTGGAAACACCATATATTTT.

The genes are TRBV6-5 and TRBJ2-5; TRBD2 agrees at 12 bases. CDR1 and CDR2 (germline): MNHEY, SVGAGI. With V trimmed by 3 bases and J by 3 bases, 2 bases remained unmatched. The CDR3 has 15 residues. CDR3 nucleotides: TGTGCCAGCAGTTATCGGACTAGCGGGGAAGAGACCCAGTACTTC. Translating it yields CASSYRTSGEETQYF.

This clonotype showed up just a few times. The CDR3, as DNA: TGTGCCACGGGGGGCGCTTGGAATGAGCAGTTCTTC. This gives the protein CATGGAWNEQFF. This chain joins TRBV6-5 and TRBJ2-1; maybe TRBD2 (7 bases). The length of the CDR3 is 12 residues. Per the germline V gene, CDR1 is MNHEY and CDR2 is SVGAGI. Trimming removed 10 bases from V and 7 bases from J, with 14 bases in between.

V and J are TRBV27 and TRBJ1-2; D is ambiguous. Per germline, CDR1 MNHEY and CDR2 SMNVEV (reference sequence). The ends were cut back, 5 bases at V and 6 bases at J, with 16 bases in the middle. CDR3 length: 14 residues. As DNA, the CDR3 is TGTGCCAGCAGTGCAGACTCACCATCCCATGGCTACACCTTC. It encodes CASSADSPSHGYTF.

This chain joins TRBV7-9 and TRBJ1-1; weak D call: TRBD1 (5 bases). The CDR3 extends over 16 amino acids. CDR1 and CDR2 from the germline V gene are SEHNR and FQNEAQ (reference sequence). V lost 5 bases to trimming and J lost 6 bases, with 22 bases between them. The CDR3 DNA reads TGTGCCAGCAGCCGAGGCGGGGGGGAGATGGAGTCTGAAGCTTTCTTT. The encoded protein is CASSRGGGEMESEAFF.

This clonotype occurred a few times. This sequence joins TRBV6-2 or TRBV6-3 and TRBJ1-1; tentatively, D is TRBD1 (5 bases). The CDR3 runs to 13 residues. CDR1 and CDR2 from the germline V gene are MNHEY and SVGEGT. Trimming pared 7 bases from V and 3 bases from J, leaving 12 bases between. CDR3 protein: CASNRGRYTEAFF. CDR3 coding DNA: TGTGCCAGCAACCGGGGCCGGTACACTGAAGCTTTCTTT.

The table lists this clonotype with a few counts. CDR3 in DNA: TGTGCCAGCAGCCGTCCTGGGCTAGCGGGGGGGTCCCCTAGCACAGATACGCAGTATTTT. It translates to CASSRPGLAGGSPSTDTQYF. This chain uses TRBV7-9 with TRBJ2-3; the match to TRBD2 covers 12 bases. The V gene's germline CDR1 is SEHNR and CDR2 FQNEAQ (reference sequence). J lost 0 bases, V lost 5 bases, and 15 bases had no gene match. The CDR3 sequence is 20 residues long.

The chain's CDR3 is CASSHGDYEQYF. CDR3 DNA sequence: TGTGCCAGCAGTCACGGGGACTACGAGCAGTACTTC. The chain couples TRBV27 to TRBJ2-7, with TRBD2 as a possible D gene (5 bases). The length of the CDR3 is 12 residues. Germline CDR1 is MNHEY and CDR2 is SMNVEV (reference sequence). V dropped 5 bases and J dropped 3 bases, with 8 bases sitting between them.

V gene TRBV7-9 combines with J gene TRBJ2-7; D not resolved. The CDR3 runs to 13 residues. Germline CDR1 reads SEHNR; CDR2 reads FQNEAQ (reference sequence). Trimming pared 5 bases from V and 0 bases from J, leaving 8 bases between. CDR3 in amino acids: CASSPPRSYEQYF. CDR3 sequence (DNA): TGTGCCAGCAGCCCCCCCCGCTCCTACGAGCAGTACTTC.

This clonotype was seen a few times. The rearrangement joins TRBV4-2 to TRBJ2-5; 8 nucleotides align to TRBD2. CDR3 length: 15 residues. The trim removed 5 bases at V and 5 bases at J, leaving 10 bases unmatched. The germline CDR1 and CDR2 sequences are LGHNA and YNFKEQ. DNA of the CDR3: TGTGCCAGCAGCTCCCAACGGGGGGGAGGGGAGACCCAGTACTTC. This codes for CASSSQRGGGETQYF.

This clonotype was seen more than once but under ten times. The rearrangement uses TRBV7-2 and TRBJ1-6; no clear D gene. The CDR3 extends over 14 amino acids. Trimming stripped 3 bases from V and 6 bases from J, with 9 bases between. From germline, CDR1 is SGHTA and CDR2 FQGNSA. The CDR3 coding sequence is TGTGCCAGCAGCTTCGGGATCACTAATTCACCCCTCCACTTT. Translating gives CASSFGITNSPLHF. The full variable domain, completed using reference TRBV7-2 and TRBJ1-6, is GAGVSQSPSNKVTEKGKDVELRCDPISGHTALYWYRQSLGQGLEFLIYFQGNSAPDKSGLPSDRFSAERTGGSVSTLTIQRTQQEDSAVYLCASSFGITNSPLHFGNGTRLTVT.